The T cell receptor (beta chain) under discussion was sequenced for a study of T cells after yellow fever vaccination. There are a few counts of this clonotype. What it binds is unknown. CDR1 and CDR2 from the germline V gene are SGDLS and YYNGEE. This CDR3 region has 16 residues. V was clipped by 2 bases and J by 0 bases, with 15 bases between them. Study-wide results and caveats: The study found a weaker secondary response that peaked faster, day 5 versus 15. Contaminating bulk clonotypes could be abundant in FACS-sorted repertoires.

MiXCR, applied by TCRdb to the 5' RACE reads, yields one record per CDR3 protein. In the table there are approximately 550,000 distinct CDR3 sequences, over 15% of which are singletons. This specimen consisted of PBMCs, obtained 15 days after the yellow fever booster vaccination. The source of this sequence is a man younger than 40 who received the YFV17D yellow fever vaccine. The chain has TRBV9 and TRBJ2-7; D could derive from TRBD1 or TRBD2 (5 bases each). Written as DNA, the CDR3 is TGTGCCAGCAGCGTCAGTATCCAGGGAGCCTCCTACGAGCAGTACTTC. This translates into CASSVSIQGASYEQYF.